The 11 T cell receptor beta chains in this list originate from one sample, sequenced in a study of T cell changes during pregnancy in multiple sclerosis. Clones were sequenced by immunoSEQ multiplex PCR, and TCRdb holds only the in-frame ones, with some missing. The table includes over 65,000 clones, less than 95% detected once. This sample comprised peripheral blood, obtained in the first trimester of pregnancy. The receptors come from a female donor in good health, enrolled as a control in a pregnancy study.

V and J are TRBV11-1 and TRBJ2-5; 8 bases fit TRBD2. The germline V gene encodes CDR1 SGHAT and CDR2 FQDESV (reference sequence). V lost 1 base to trimming and J lost 4 bases; unmatched junction nucleotides: 8. CDR3 length: 16 residues. CDR3 loop: CASSLVGGGQGETQYF. The CDR3 bases are TGTGCCAGCAGCTTAGTCGGGGGGGGGCAGGGAGAGACCCAGTACTTC.

The chain recombines TRBV5-1 with TRBJ1-1; possible D gene TRBD1, 5 bases. CDR1 and CDR2 from the germline V gene are SGHRS and YFSETQ. V lost 4 bases and J lost 4, with 11 bases in between. CDR3 length equals 13 residues. CDR3 sequence (DNA): TGCGCCAGCAGCCTGGACATCCCCACTGAAGCTTTCTTT. As protein: CASSLDIPTEAFF.

The chain links TRBV29-1 to TRBJ2-3; a weak D match, TRBD2 (6 bases). The CDR3 consists of 16 residues. Germline V gives CDR1 SQVTM, CDR2 ANQGSEA. Trimming removed 4 bases from V and 0 bases from J, with 17 bases in between. For the CDR3, the DNA is TGCAGCGTTGTGTACATTCTCCGGGAGAGCACAGATACGCAGTATTTT. It is translated as CSVVYILRESTDTQYF.

The rearrangement uses TRBV21-1 and TRBJ1-5; the table gives TRBD1 as D, unverified against the DNA. TRBV21-1 is tagged as a pseudogene. The CDR3 runs to 16 residues. The CDR3 coding sequence is TGTGCCAGCAGCAAAAGGAACAGGAATAGCAATCAGCCCCAGCATTTT. This translates into CASSKRNRNSNQPQHF.

The J gene is TRBJ2-7, the V gene TRBV15, with 10 bases lining up with TRBD1. The CDR3 length is 14 residues. Germline V gene data show CDR1 as LNHNV and CDR2 as YYDKDF (reference sequence). V lost 6 bases to trimming and J lost 5 bases; unmatched junction nucleotides: 7. CDR3 bases: TGTGCCACCAGGCGCGGGACAGGGGACCACGAGCAGTACTTC. It codes for CATRRGTGDHEQYF.

The chain joins TRBV5-8 to TRBJ2-7; the D gene is possibly TRBD1 (6 bases). Germline values: CDR1 SGHTS, CDR2 YDEGEE. The CDR3 sequence is 16 residues long. Trimming took off 4 bases at V and 2 bases at J, with 19 bases between the two ends. CDR3 loop: CASSPTHRAPTYEQYF. In nucleotides, the CDR3 is TGTGCCAGCAGCCCAACACACAGGGCCCCGACCTACGAGCAGTACTTC.

The rearrangement links TRBV14 to TRBJ2-5; perhaps TRBD1 as D (5 bases). V lost 2 bases to trimming and J lost 6 bases, with 10 bases between them. The CDR3 sequence is 13 residues long. In germline, CDR1 is SGHDN, CDR2 FVKESK. Written as DNA, the CDR3 is TGTGCCAGCAGCCAAATTAGGGGAAAGACCCAGTACTTC. It encodes CASSQIRGKTQYF.

J is TRBJ1-1 and V is TRBV6-6, with D possibly being TRBD1 (5 bases). V was shortened by 6 bases and J by 8 bases, with 13 bases between the two germline ends. Germline CDR1 reads MNHNY; CDR2 reads SVGAGI (reference sequence). This CDR3 has 12 residues. The CDR3 is CASSGGDREAFF. DNA for the CDR3: TGTGCCAGCAGCGGGGGGGATCGAGAAGCTTTCTTT.

The V gene is TRBV14, the J gene TRBJ2-3; D gene uncertain. V was clipped by 3 bases and J by 6 bases, with 16 bases between them. The CDR3 totals 15 residues. CDR1 SGHDN and CDR2 FVKESK come from the germline V gene. Here the CDR3 reads CASSHFGRERDTQYF. The CDR3 coding sequence is TGTGCCAGCAGCCATTTTGGTCGTGAGAGGGATACGCAGTATTTT.

The CDR3 DNA is TGTGCCAGCAGCCAAACCTCCGGGGCAGGGGGGTATGGCTACACCTTC. It codes for CASSQTSGAGGYGYTF. The V gene is TRBV7-8, the J gene TRBJ1-2, with TRBD1 identical over 7 bases. The germline gives CDR1 SGHVS, CDR2 FQNEAQ. The junction had 14 bases not matched to a gene; V was cut back by 5 bases and J by 5 bases. There are 16 residues in the CDR3.

This rearrangement joins TRBV5-4 to TRBJ1-3; the match to TRBD1 covers 7 bases. The CDR3 has 16 amino acids. Trimming cost V 4 bases and J 1 base; bases outside gene matches: 8. Germline CDR1 SGHNT, CDR2 YYREEE (reference sequence). The CDR3 sequence: CASSNSGTASGNTIYF. CDR3 DNA: TGTGCCAGCAGCAATTCCGGGACAGCTTCTGGAAACACCATATATTTT.